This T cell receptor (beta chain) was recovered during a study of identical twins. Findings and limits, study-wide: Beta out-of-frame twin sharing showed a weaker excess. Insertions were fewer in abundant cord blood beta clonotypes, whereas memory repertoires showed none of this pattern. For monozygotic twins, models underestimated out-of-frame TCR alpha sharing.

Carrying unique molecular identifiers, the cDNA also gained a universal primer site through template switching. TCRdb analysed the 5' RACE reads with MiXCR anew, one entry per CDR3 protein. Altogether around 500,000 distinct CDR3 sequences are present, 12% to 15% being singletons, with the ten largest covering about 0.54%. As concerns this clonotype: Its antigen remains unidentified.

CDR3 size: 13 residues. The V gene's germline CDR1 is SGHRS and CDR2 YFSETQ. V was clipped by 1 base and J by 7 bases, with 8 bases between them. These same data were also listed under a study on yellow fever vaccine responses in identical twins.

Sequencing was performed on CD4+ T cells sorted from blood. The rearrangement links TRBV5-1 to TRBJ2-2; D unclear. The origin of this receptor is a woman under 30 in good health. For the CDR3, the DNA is TGCGCCAGCAGCTTGAATTTGGACGGGGAGCTGTTTTTT. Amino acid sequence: CASSLNLDGELFF. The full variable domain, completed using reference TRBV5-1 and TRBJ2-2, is KAGVTQTPRYLIKTRGQQVTLSCSPISGHRSVSWYQQTPGQGLQFLFEYFSETQRNKGNFPGRFSGRQFSNSRSEMNVSTLELGDSALYLCASSLNLDGELFFGEGSRLTVL.